This TCR beta chain is from a study of cytomegalovirus exposure and HLA in healthy donors. This CDR3 contains 16 residues. Germline V gene data show CDR1 as MNHEY and CDR2 as SMNVEV (reference sequence). Germline trimming cut 2 bases from V and 2 bases from J; bases unmatched to any gene: 6. Only in-frame clones appear in the TCRdb table, and some are missing; sequencing was by immunoSEQ multiplex PCR. The sample holds some 200,000 clones, approximately 83% seen once. Sequencing used PBMCs. V gene TRBV27 combines with J gene TRBJ2-1; TRBD2 matches at 7 bases. This TCR came from a young woman in good health and CMV-seropositive. The CDR3 sequence: CASSLIAGLTYNEQFF. The CDR3 DNA sequence: TGTGCCAGCAGTTTAATAGCGGGCCTAACCTACAATGAGCAGTTCTTC.